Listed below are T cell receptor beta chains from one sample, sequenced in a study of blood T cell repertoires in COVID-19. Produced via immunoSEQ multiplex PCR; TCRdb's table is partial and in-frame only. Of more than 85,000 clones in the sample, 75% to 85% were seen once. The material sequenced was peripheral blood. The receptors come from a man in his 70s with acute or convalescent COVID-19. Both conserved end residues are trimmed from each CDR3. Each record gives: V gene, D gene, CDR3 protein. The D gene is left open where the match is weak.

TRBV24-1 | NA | ATSSESNKGGETDTQY
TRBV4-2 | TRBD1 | ASSRQTGLDNSPLH
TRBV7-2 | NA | ASSLGDTGNQPQH
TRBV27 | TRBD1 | ASSPHHDRGPRRQF
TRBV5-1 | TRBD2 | ASSPTTSATFYNEQF
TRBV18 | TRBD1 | ASSLDRVNSGYT
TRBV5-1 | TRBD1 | ASSLQGLGTGELF
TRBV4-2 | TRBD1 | ASSPSETGGSYQLGTEAF
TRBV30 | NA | AWIPRYTYSGANVLT
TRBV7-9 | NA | ASSPVETQY
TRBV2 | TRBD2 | ASSGTSGREETQY
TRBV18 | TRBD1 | ASSRQGDYGYT
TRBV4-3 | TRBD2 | ASSQDPGGYEQY
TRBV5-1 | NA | ASRERQAAGGYT
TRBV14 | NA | ASSQNGDNFYEQY
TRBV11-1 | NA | ASSLQVSGANVLT
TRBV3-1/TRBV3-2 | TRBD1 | ASTITPQGDTEAF
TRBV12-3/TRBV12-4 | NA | ASTPGSAYEQY
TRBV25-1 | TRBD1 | ASSEGNRGDYGYT
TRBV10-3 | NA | AIRPSEGEQF
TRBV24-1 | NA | ATSDPGLATTNTGELF
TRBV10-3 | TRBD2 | ASQLTSDVVHEQF
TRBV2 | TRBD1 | ASSEYGTDMNTEAF
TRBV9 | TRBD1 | ASSRDSGNTIY
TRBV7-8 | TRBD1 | ASSPRSGTGNYEQY
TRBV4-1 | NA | ASSQVSTSIHEQY
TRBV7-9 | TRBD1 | ASSFTGEVGEKLF
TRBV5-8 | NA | ASIPGHYSNQPQH
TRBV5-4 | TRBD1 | ASSLVSRGQDNEQF
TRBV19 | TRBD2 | ASSPPGGGRTQY
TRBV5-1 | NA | ASSRLGALGTDTQY
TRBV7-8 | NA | ASSLAEDQPQH